The 8 T cell receptor beta chains below come from one sample, sequenced in a study of technical replicates of blood from several donors. Assay used: immunoSEQ multiplex PCR; TCRdb lists only in-frame clones, some missing. Here the sample spans about 70,000 clones, about 94% being singletons. The sample taken for sequencing was T cells isolated from PBMCs. The receptor source for this set is a human donor in good health.

CDR3 loop: CASSLTGSGTEAFF. In nucleotides, the CDR3 is TGTGCCAGCAGTTTGACAGGGTCGGGCACTGAAGCTTTCTTT. The chain is built from TRBV28 and TRBJ1-1, with 7 bases fitting TRBD1. The V and J ends lost 3 bases and 4 bases, in that order; junction bases with no gene match: 5. Germline loops: CDR1 MDHEN, CDR2 SYDVKM. The CDR3 spans 14 residues.

The gene calls are TRBV2 and TRBJ1-2; no clear D gene. The CDR3 is made up of 12 amino acids. Germline CDR1 reads SNHLY; CDR2 reads FYNNEI. Trimming cost V 11 bases and J 8 bases, with 18 bases left between them. Here the CDR3 DNA reads TGTGCCGGTAAGACGGAACTATCCGGCTACACCTTC. Encoded protein: CAGKTELSGYTF.

The chain is built from TRBV27 and TRBJ2-7; D possibly corresponds to TRBD1 (5 bases). This CDR3 has 13 residues. The germline V gene encodes CDR1 MNHEY and CDR2 SMNVEV (reference sequence). Trimming pared 2 bases from V and 3 bases from J, leaving 8 bases between. The CDR3 DNA reads TGTGCCAGCAGTTTACGGACAAACTACGAGCAGTACTTC. Its translation is CASSLRTNYEQYF.

The rearrangement links TRBV28 to TRBJ2-7; maybe TRBD1 (5 bases). Germline lookup yields CDR1 MDHEN and CDR2 SYDVKM. The CDR3 is made up of 12 amino acids. Trimming took 2 bases from V and 5 from J, leaving 7 bases between them. The CDR3 spells CASSLLRDEQYF. The CDR3 DNA is TGTGCCAGCAGTTTACTCAGGGACGAGCAGTACTTC.

V usage is TRBV5-5 and J usage is TRBJ2-3, with D hard to call. There are 13 residues in the CDR3. CDR1 and CDR2 from the germline V gene are SGHKS and YYEKEE (reference sequence). Trimming removed 3 bases from V and 2 bases from J, with 7 bases in between. The CDR3 DNA is TGTGCCAGCAGCTCCCCTCTCACAGATACGCAGTATTTT. This sequence encodes CASSSPLTDTQYF.

The rearrangement uses TRBV6-5 and TRBJ1-1; no definite D call. The CDR3 has 12 amino acids. Trimming shortened V by 5 bases and J by 4 bases, and 8 bases separated the two germline ends. Germline V CDR1 and CDR2: MNHEY, SVGAGI. The CDR3 nucleotides are TGTGCCAGCAGTCGAGATGGCACTGAAGCTTTCTTT. It specifies CASSRDGTEAFF.

The rearrangement joins TRBV10-1 to TRBJ2-1; TRBD2 agrees at 10 bases. The CDR3 totals 15 residues. From germline, CDR1 is WNHNN and CDR2 SYGVQD (reference sequence). The ends lost 4 bases at V and 0 bases at J; junction bases unmatched: 0. The CDR3 loop reads CASSGTSGSYNEQFF. The CDR3 nucleotides read TGCGCCAGCAGTGGGACTAGCGGCTCCTACAATGAGCAGTTCTTC.

V usage is TRBV2 and J usage is TRBJ1-2; 11 bases are shared with TRBD1. CDR1 SNHLY and CDR2 FYNNEI come from the germline V gene. The CDR3 consists of 13 residues. Trimming cost V 6 bases and J 6 bases; bases outside gene matches: 3. DNA of the CDR3: TGTGCCAGCAGAGGACAGGGGGCCGATGGCTACACCTTC. It is translated as CASRGQGADGYTF.